This entry concerns a single T cell receptor (beta chain). The target of this receptor is not known. No much larger clone exists at a distance of one base, and base qualities are not known. These data are taken from a study of blood T cell repertoires in COVID-19 (dated by TCRdb to about 2020). Some background on the complete study: Samples covering the acute and convalescent phases of COVID-19 were provided by collaborators in the United States, Italy and Spain. The samples were drawn from two sources: the first 160 participants of the ongoing ImmuneRACE study, and fewer than 1,500 subjects contributed by 6 global collaborators. Where HLA class I and class II types were available, the types were taken from metadata supplied by the sample provider, not from assay-based typing. The repertoires were made available in a free public database intended to serve as a resource for research on the immune response to SARS-CoV-2. The material from the prospective study consisted of cDNA or gDNA derived from T cells, B-cell-depleted T cells, or PBMCs. A de-identified subject ID, COVID-19 status, age in years and sex were almost always included in the sample metadata. Subjects who had been exposed to COVID-19, were actively infected with it, or had recovered from it provided the deeply sampled blood TCRbeta repertoires that made up the dataset.

TCRbeta CDR3 regions were amplified from genomic DNA by means of the immunoSEQ Assay, a bias-controlled multiplex PCR. The source study handled its data this way. The number of nucleated cells in each sample was estimated by amplification of reference gene primers within the assay. To quantify the absolute abundance of each unique TCRbeta CDR3 rearrangement, sequence reads were collapsed and filtered. For each sample, productive Simpson clonality was calculated as the square root of Simpson's diversity index over productive rearrangements. TCRdb obtained this table from immuneACCESS and retained in-frame rearrangements with V and J assigned. These tables miss some clones; where compared with another copy, unresolved V genes account for less than half of the shortfall, and the remainder is unexplained. The DNA gave D and trimming, while V, J and clone size come from that table. For this sample the table gives a few hundred thousand clones, of which roughly 87% were detected only once. The ten largest clones capture 2.5% to 3% of the sample.

V is reduced by 3 bases and J by 5 bases, leaving a spacing of 9 bases between them. The CDR3 covers 13 residues, taking in both the cysteine and the phenylalanine. The CDR3 DNA has 39 bases and is translated from base 1. Points the paper makes about the study in general: Clinical and demographic metadata were provided uncurated, with the amount varying by source and participant.

Participants in the prospective study were enrolled through a virtual design, were aged about 18 to 100 years, and lived in 24 United States geographic areas. To assign participants to cohorts, the prospective study relied on clinical history that participants themselves reported in a screening survey and a study questionnaire. Recovered participants in ImmuneRACE Cohort 3 were defined by two consecutive negative NP/OP PCR tests, clearance by a healthcare professional, or resolution of symptoms. Mobile phlebotomists in the prospective study collected whole blood, serum and a nasopharyngeal or oropharyngeal swab from every participant. Over a roughly two-month period, participants in the prospective study had the option of providing additional blood draws and questionnaires. Prospective study blood samples were shipped either frozen or at room temperature before DNA extraction.

This TCR was sampled from a woman in her thirties who had recovered from COVID-19. The chain is assembled from TRBV12-3 or TRBV12-4 and TRBJ2-3, with the D segment identity uncertain. Material: PBMCs or T cells enriched from blood (not recorded which). The CDR3 sequence is CASSFADIDTQYF. The nucleotide sequence is TGTGCCAGCAGTTTTGCCGACATAGATACGCAGTATTTT.